This TCR beta chain was recorded in a study of early stage breast cancer tumors. Between the trimmed V and J ends, which lost 7 bases and 5 bases, there was a span of 20 bases. Germline V gene lookup returns CDR1 LGHNT and CDR2 FRNRAP. This CDR3 spans 15 amino acids. Here immunoSEQ multiplex PCR was the method, and the copy in TCRdb shows in-frame clones only, minus some. The profile covers fewer than 90,000 clones, with more than 60% appearing a single time and 3.5% taken by the ten largest. The rearrangement joins TRBV12-5 to TRBJ2-5, with TRBD2 as a possible D gene (6 bases). Specimen: blood. This clonotype was obtained from a person in their sixties or seventies with breast cancer. This CDR3 reads CASAPSTSLLETQYF. CDR3 DNA: TGTGCTAGTGCGCCAAGTACTAGCCTCTTGGAGACCCAGTACTTC.